These 19 T cell receptor beta chains were sequenced from one sample in a study of HIV-infected patients and healthy controls. Around 530 ng RNA was reverse transcribed with alpha and beta constant-region primers. Separate chain-specific third strand synthesis with multiplexing indices produced the alpha and beta libraries. TCRdb reanalysed the 5' RACE reads using MiXCR and keeps one entry per CDR3 protein. This table has over 10,000 distinct CDR3 sequences, about a tenth appearing once. No cell fractionation was done, so the repertoire covers all unsorted peripheral blood T cells. Material for sequencing was blood. These receptors all come from an adult in good health.

This clonotype came up many times. In DNA, the CDR3 is TGCGCCAGCAGCTCCGGGACAGGGGGAGAAAAACTGTTTTTT. Encoded protein: CASSSGTGGEKLFF. The chain employs TRBV5-1 and TRBJ1-4; 11 bases are shared with TRBD1. The CDR3 runs to 14 residues. The V and J ends lost 3 bases and 8 bases, in that order; junction bases with no gene match: 3. CDR1 is SGHRS and CDR2 is YFSETQ in the germline V gene.

This clonotype ranks as medium-sized. V usage is TRBV3-1 and J usage is TRBJ2-1; 8 bases line up with TRBD2. Trimming removed 7 bases from V and 7 bases from J; junction bases left unmatched: 15. The germline CDR1 and CDR2 sequences are LGHDT and YNNKEL (reference sequence). This CDR3 spans 16 amino acids. The CDR3 is CASKRSDGRAFNEQFF. In nucleotides, the CDR3 is TGTGCCAGCAAGAGATCTGACGGGAGGGCCTTTAATGAGCAGTTCTTC.

The chain joins TRBV14 to TRBJ1-3; no reliable D call. Germline V gene sequence: CDR1 SGHDN, CDR2 FVKESK. This CDR3 has 16 residues. V lost 4 bases, J lost 0 bases, and 13 bases lay in between. CDR3 sequence (DNA): TGTGCCAGCAGCCCCCTTGGACCGAGCTCTGGAAACACCATATATTTT. Protein sequence: CASSPLGPSSGNTIYF. Full variable domain (remainder filled in from reference TRBV14 and TRBJ1-3): EAGVTQFPSHSVIEKGQTVTLRCDPISGHDNLYWYRRVMGKEIKFLLHFVKESKQDESGMPNNRFLAERTGGTYSTLKVQPAELEDSGVYFCASSPLGPSSGNTIYFGEGSWLTVV.

By share, this clonotype counts as medium-sized (0.01 to 0.1%). The rearrangement uses TRBV14 and TRBJ2-3; 10 nucleotides match TRBD2. Germline V gene data show CDR1 as SGHDN and CDR2 as FVKESK. The CDR3 length is 17 residues. V lost 2 bases, J lost 5 bases, and 10 bases stayed unmatched. The CDR3 DNA reads TGTGCCAGCAGCCAAAATCCCAACCTAGCGGGAGTAGATACGCAGTATTTT. It translates to CASSQNPNLAGVDTQYF.

By share of the sample, this clonotype is medium-sized. The chain carries TRBV7-9 and TRBJ1-1; unclear D gene. Germline loops: CDR1 SEHNR, CDR2 FQNEAQ (reference sequence). V was clipped by 8 bases and J by 1 base, with 11 bases between them. This CDR3 contains 13 residues. Written as DNA, the CDR3 is TGTGCCAGCGGGAATCGGGAGAACACTGAAGCTTTCTTT. This codes for CASGNRENTEAFF.

This clonotype was seen at least ten times. The gene calls are TRBV5-4 and TRBJ2-1; 9 positions match TRBD2. Germline V gives CDR1 SGHNT, CDR2 YYREEE (reference sequence). Losses at the gene ends were 2 bases for V and 6 bases for J; bases not matched to a gene: 12. The CDR3 spans 17 residues. The CDR3 DNA is TGTGCCAGCAGCTTCGGGACTAGCCCCAATATGGCCAATGAGCAGTTCTTC. Its protein product is CASSFGTSPNMANEQFF. Together with reference TRBV5-4 and TRBJ2-1, the CDR3 gives the full variable domain: ETGVTQSPTHLIKTRGQQVTLRCSSQSGHNTVSWYQQALGQGPQFIFQYYREEENGRGNFPPRFSGLQFPNYSSELNVNALELDDSALYLCASSFGTSPNMANEQFFGPGTRLTVL.

The genes are TRBV24-1 and TRBJ2-1, with D perhaps matching TRBD2 (6 bases). The CDR3 is made up of 12 amino acids. V gave up 10 bases and J gave up 7 bases, with 13 bases separating them. Germline CDR1 and CDR2: KGHDR and SFDVKD. The CDR3 region has the DNA TGTGCCACGGGACTGGCCGTGAATGAGCAGTTCTTC. It yields the protein CATGLAVNEQFF.

This chain links TRBV11-2 with TRBJ2-7; 11 bases align to TRBD2. Germline CDR1 reads SGHAT; CDR2 reads FQNNGV. The CDR3 runs 17 residues. J lost 2 bases, V lost 6 bases, and 12 bases had no gene match. CDR3 nucleotide sequence: TGTGCCAGCAGTTCAACTAGCGGGAGCTGGGGCGCCTACGAGCAGTACTTC. Its translation: CASSSTSGSWGAYEQYF.

This clonotype was picked up a small number of times. J is TRBJ1-3 and V is TRBV12-3 or TRBV12-4; D is unclear. The germline V and J ends were trimmed by 1 base and 4 bases, with 2 bases remaining between them. The CDR3 consists of 12 residues. The CDR3 nucleotides are TGTGCCAGCAGTTTAGTCGGAAACACCATATATTTT. Translation gives CASSLVGNTIYF.

This clonotype is medium-sized in the sample. This chain joins TRBV24-1 and TRBJ2-2, with D tentatively TRBD1 or TRBD2 (6 bases each). Germline V lookup: CDR1 KGHDR, CDR2 SFDVKD. This CDR3 contains 15 residues. Trimming left V 4 bases short and J 7 bases short, with 15 bases between. The CDR3 loop reads CATSEVGAGNGELFF. The CDR3 bases are TGTGCCACCAGTGAAGTGGGGGCGGGGAACGGGGAGCTGTTTTTT.

By its share, this clonotype is medium-sized. The chain combines TRBV4-1 with TRBJ2-4; TRBD2 is a possible D gene (5 bases). The CDR3 extends over 17 amino acids. From germline, CDR1 is MGHRA and CDR2 YSYEKL. V was clipped by 4 bases and J by 0 bases, with 16 bases between them. The CDR3: CASSRIGEPLAKNIQYF. Written as DNA, the CDR3 is TGCGCCAGCAGCCGCATCGGGGAACCCCTAGCCAAAAACATTCAGTACTTC.

This clonotype occurred a few times. The J gene is TRBJ1-2, the V gene TRBV16, with D perhaps TRBD1 (5 bases). There are 15 residues in the CDR3. The germline V gene encodes CDR1 KGHSY and CDR2 FQNENV. V shed 4 bases and J shed 7 bases, with 19 bases lying between them. The CDR3 spells CASSLIGQGTTGYTF. In nucleotides, the CDR3 is TGTGCCAGCAGCCTAATAGGGCAGGGAACTACTGGCTACACCTTC.

The sample holds many counts of this clonotype. J is TRBJ2-1 and V is TRBV2; 7 positions match TRBD1. This CDR3 is 20 amino acids long. The V and J ends lost 0 bases and 2 bases, in that order; junction bases with no gene match: 16. Germline V gene data show CDR1 as SNHLY and CDR2 as FYNNEI. CDR3 sequence reads: CASSEAAHYHRGAPYNEQFF. As DNA, the CDR3 is TGTGCCAGCAGTGAAGCTGCGCACTATCACAGGGGAGCTCCCTACAATGAGCAGTTCTTC.

This clonotype was found many times. V and J are TRBV11-1 and TRBJ1-1, with no clear D. This CDR3 region has 13 residues. Germline lookup yields CDR1 SGHAT and CDR2 FQDESV (reference sequence). Trimming took off 1 base at V and 4 bases at J, with 7 bases between the two ends. The CDR3 DNA is TGTGCCAGCAGCTTAGAAGGGAGCACTGAAGCTTTCTTT. The encoded protein is CASSLEGSTEAFF. Together with reference TRBV11-1 and TRBJ1-1, the CDR3 gives the full variable domain: EAEVAQSPRYKITEKSQAVAFWCDPISGHATLYWYRQILGQGPELLVQFQDESVVDDSQLPKDRFSAERLKGVDSTLKIQPAELGDSAMYLCASSLEGSTEAFFGQGTRLTVV.

This clonotype is deemed medium-sized (0.01 to 0.1%). The V and J genes are TRBV5-5 and TRBJ2-2; possible D gene TRBD2, 6 bases. Germline V gives CDR1 SGHKS, CDR2 YYEKEE (reference sequence). This CDR3 spans 14 amino acids. Trimming removed 7 bases from V and 5 bases from J, with 15 bases in between. The CDR3 nucleotides read TGTGCCAGCTCCAACACCGGGAGAACCGGGGAGCTGTTTTTT. Amino acid sequence: CASSNTGRTGELFF. The entire variable domain, with the rest obtained from reference TRBV5-5 and TRBJ2-2, is as follows: DAGVTQSPTHLIKTRGQQVTLRCSPISGHKSVSWYQQVLGQGPQFIFQYYEKEERGRGNFPDRFSARQFPNYSSELNVNALLLGDSALYLCASSNTGRTGELFFGEGSRLTVL.

About this clonotype itself: A single base separates this from a much larger clone, so it may be a read error. The V call is TRBV30, the J call TRBJ1-6; possible D gene TRBD1, 5 bases. Germline V gene sequence: CDR1 GTSNPN, CDR2 SVGIG (reference sequence). The CDR3 extends over 12 amino acids. In nucleotides, the CDR3 is TGTGCCTGGAGTGGTCAGGGATCACCCCTCAACTTT. It codes for CAWSGQGSPLNF.

The chain employs TRBV5-1 and TRBJ2-7, with 12 bases identical to TRBD2. CDR1 and CDR2 (germline): SGHRS, YFSETQ. The CDR3 covers 18 residues. V dropped 0 bases and J dropped 8; count of bases not matched to a gene: 15. This chain's CDR3 is CASSLAPPGLAGPVKQYF. The CDR3 coding sequence is TGCGCCAGCAGCTTGGCCCCTCCCGGACTAGCGGGACCCGTGAAGCAGTACTTC.

In this sample, this clonotype turned up once. Being one base from a much bigger clone, this may be a read error. This chain links TRBV6-6 with TRBJ2-5; D call uncertain. The CDR3 has 17 residues. The germline gives CDR1 MNHNY, CDR2 SVGAGI (reference sequence). In DNA, the CDR3 is TGTGCCAGCAGTTACACCGCCTTACCCGGTTCAAAAGAGACCCAGTGCTTC. Its translation: CASSYTALPGSKETQCF.

This clonotype came up a few times. The chain recombines TRBV12-3 or TRBV12-4 with TRBJ1-1, with TRBD1 matching over 7 bases. The CDR3 runs 16 residues. Losses at the gene ends were 4 bases for V and 5 bases for J; bases not matched to a gene: 13. CDR3 nucleotides: TGTGCCAGCAGTTCCCCACTAGCAGGGGGAGGGACTGAAGCTTTCTTT. Encoded protein: CASSSPLAGGGTEAFF.